The following is a T cell receptor (beta chain) sequence with its context. V was clipped by 1 base and J by 2 bases, with 10 bases between them. CDR1 and CDR2 (germline): SGHVS, FNYEAQ. The CDR3 consists of 15 residues. TCRdb's copy holds only in-frame clones and misses some; the assay was immunoSEQ multiplex PCR. Among 250,000 to 350,000 clones listed, more than 70% were seen once. The record originates from a study of cytotoxic CD8 clonotypes in ibrutinib-treated CLL. Study in general: After a median about eleven months on treatment (6 to 36), response samples were drawn.

V and J are TRBV7-6 and TRBJ2-3; unclear D gene. This TCR was sampled from a human donor with chronic lymphocytic leukemia. The sequenced sample was PBMCs, obtained at disease progression, from a patient treated with ibrutinib. The CDR3 reads CASSLVARHTDTQYF. CDR3 coding DNA: TGTGCCAGCAGCTTAGTAGCCAGGCACACAGATACGCAGTATTTT.